This T cell receptor (beta chain) was found in a study of OX40 agonist ivuxolimab in advanced cancers. General study results and limits: Some patients who did not respond also had low normalized T-cell clonal expansion.

The CDR3 loop spans 14 amino acids. Trimming cost V 3 bases and J 6 bases, with 12 bases left between them. Germline V gives CDR1 SGHTA, CDR2 FQGNSA. Concerning this clone: Its antigen is unidentified.

This table comes from immunoSEQ multiplex PCR, and its TCRdb copy is limited to in-frame clones, with some not included. This sample has roughly 33,000 clones, with over 80% found just once. The material sequenced was CD4+ or CD8+ T cells sorted from blood, taken in a trial of the OX40 agonist ivuxolimab. This TCR derives from an adult with an advanced solid tumor such as melanoma, head and neck, liver or kidney cancer. This chain connects TRBV7-2 to TRBJ1-5; D is unclear. In nucleotides, the CDR3 is TGTGCCAGCAGCTTTCCGGGGAGGTCTCAGCCCCAGCATTTT. Amino acid sequence: CASSFPGRSQPQHF.